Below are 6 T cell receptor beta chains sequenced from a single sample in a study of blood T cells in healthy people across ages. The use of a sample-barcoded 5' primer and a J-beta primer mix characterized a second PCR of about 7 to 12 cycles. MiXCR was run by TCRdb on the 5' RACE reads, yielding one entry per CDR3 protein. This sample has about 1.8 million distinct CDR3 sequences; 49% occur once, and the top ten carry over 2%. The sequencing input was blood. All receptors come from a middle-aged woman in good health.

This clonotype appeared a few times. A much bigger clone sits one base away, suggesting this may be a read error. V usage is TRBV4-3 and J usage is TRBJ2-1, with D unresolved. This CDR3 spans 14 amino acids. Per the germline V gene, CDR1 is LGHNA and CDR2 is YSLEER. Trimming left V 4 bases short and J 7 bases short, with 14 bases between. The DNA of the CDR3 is TGCGCCAGCAGCCGAACAACAGTTGGGAATGAGCAGTTCTTC. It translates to CASSRTTVGNEQFF.

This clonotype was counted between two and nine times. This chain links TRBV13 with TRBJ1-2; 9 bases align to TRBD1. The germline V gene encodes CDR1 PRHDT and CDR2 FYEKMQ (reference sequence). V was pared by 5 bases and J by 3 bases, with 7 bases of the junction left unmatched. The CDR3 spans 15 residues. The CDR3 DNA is TGTGCCAGCAGCGCTCGGGACAGGGTTCACTATGGCTACACCTTC. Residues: CASSARDRVHYGYTF. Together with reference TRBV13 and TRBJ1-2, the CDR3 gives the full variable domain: AAGVIQSPRHLIKEKRETATLKCYPIPRHDTVYWYQQGPGQDPQFLISFYEKMQSDKGSIPDRFSAQQFSDYHSELNMSSLELGDSALYFCASSARDRVHYGYTFGSGTRLTVV.

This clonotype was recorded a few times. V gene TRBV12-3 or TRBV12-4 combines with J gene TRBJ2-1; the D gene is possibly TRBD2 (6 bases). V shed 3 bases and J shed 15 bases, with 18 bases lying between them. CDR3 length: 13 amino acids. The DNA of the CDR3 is TGTGCCAGCAGTTTCGGAGGGATGGGGGGTGGGTTCTTC. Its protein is CASSFGGMGGGFF.

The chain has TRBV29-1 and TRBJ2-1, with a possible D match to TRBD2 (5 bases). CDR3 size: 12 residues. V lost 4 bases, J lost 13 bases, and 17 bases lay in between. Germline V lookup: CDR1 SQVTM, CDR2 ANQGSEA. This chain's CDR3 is CSVGGPRETQFF. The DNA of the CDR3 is TGCAGCGTTGGAGGTCCGAGGGAGACCCAGTTCTTC.

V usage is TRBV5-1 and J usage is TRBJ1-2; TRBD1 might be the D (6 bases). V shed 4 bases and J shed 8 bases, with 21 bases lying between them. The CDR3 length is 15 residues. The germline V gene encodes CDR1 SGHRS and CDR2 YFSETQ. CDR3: CASSVEGAGVQGYTF. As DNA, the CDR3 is TGCGCCAGCAGCGTGGAGGGAGCAGGGGTGCAAGGCTACACCTTC.

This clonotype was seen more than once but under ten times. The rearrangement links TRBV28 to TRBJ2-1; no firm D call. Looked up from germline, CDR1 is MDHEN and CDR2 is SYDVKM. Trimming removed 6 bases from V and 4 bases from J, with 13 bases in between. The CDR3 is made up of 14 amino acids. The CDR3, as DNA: TGTGCCAGCAGCCCCCATCCGGGTTACAATGAGCAGTTCTTC. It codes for CASSPHPGYNEQFF.